The entry below describes one T cell receptor (beta chain). Its target is not known. Using immunoSEQ multiplex PCR, the repertoire was profiled, and TCRdb retains in-frame clones only, with some absent. The sample includes 150,000 or so clones, roughly nine tenths of them seen just once. This sample was included in a study of T cell responses to AZD1222 COVID-19 vaccine. Study context: Second doses were pooled across both intervals (about 4 or about 12 weeks).

Study-wide results and caveats: At study baseline, merely five or six AZD1222 recipients were seropositive. Donors skewed white British and female; clonal diversity was possibly underestimated.

The CDR3 runs 16 residues. With V trimmed by 5 bases and J by 3 bases, 10 bases remained unmatched. Germline CDR1 is LNHDA and CDR2 is SQIVND (reference sequence). The TCR was taken from an adult in good health. Specimen: peripheral blood, collected on day 0 of AZD1222 vaccination. V gene TRBV19 combines with J gene TRBJ2-7; TRBD1 matches at 10 bases. The CDR3 loop is CASSETGTGVFYEQYF. The CDR3 DNA reads as TGTGCCAGTAGTGAAACCGGGACAGGGGTTTTCTACGAGCAGTACTTC. The whole variable domain, filled in from reference TRBV19 and TRBJ2-7, reads DGGITQSPKYLFRKEGQNVTLSCEQNLNHDAMYWYRQDPGQGLRLIYYSQIVNDFQKGDIAEGYSVSREKKESFPLTVTSAQKNPTAFYLCASSETGTGVFYEQYFGPGTRLTVT.